These T cell receptor beta chains were read from a single sample in a study of blood T cell repertoires in COVID-19. The repertoire was sequenced with immunoSEQ multiplex PCR; TCRdb's copy has only in-frame clones and lacks some. The data hold approximately 60,000 clones, with about 82% observed a single time. Sequencing was done on a sample of peripheral blood. These receptors were taken from a human donor in a cohort sampled during active COVID-19. Both conserved end residues are part of each CDR3. The D gene is left open where the match is weak. Not all rows give a size; the values are once, few, many and, for expanded clones, a class.

CASSLRGGAGETQYF,TGTGCCAGCAGCCTCCGGGGAGGGGCGGGAGAGACCCAGTACTTC,.,TRBJ2-5,TRBD2,TRBV11-3
CASSLRQTGTGELFF,TGTGCCAGCAGCTTACGTCAAACGGGCACCGGGGAGCTGTTTTTT,once,TRBJ2-2,.,TRBV7-2
CASSKPQGQGETQYF,TGTGCCAGTAGCAAACCTCAGGGACAGGGTGAGACCCAGTACTTC,.,TRBJ2-5,TRBD1,TRBV19
CASSQSGADGTDTQYF,TGTGCCAGCAGTCAGTCTGGGGCTGATGGCACAGATACGCAGTATTTT,.,TRBJ2-3,.,TRBV7-2
CASGLGGQGARETQYF,TGTGCTAGTGGTTTGGGCGGACAGGGGGCGCGGGAGACCCAGTACTTC,.,TRBJ2-5,TRBD1,TRBV12-5
CASSYGLGSEQFF,TGTGCCAGCAGTTACGGGCTGGGTTCCGAGCAGTTCTTC,.,TRBJ2-1,.,TRBV6-6
CASSVTGGSGYTF,TGTGCCAGCAGCGTTACAGGGGGCAGTGGCTACACCTTC,once,TRBJ1-2,TRBD1,TRBV11-2
CASSMGGVVGEKLFF,TGTGCCAGTAGTATGGGGGGGGTAGTTGGAGAAAAACTGTTTTTT,few,TRBJ1-4,.,TRBV19
CASSHGTSGLDTQYF,TGTGCCAGCAGCCACGGAACTAGCGGTTTAGATACGCAGTATTTT,.,TRBJ2-3,TRBD2,TRBV3-1/TRBV3-2
CASSAGIAGGPEETQYF,TGTGCCAGCAGCGCGGGGATAGCGGGGGGGCCCGAAGAGACCCAGTACTTC,.,TRBJ2-5,TRBD2,TRBV9
CASSVDQSGELFF,TGTGCCAGCAGCGTAGACCAGTCCGGGGAGCTGTTTTTT,.,TRBJ2-2,.,TRBV9
CASSPTTGLYGYTF,TGCGCCAGCAGCCCAACTACAGGGCTCTATGGCTACACCTTC,.,TRBJ1-2,.,TRBV4-3
CASSPDRGSYNEQFF,TGTGCCAGCAGCCCGGACAGGGGTTCCTACAATGAGCAGTTCTTC,.,TRBJ2-1,TRBD1,TRBV5-5
CASSVGAVLGETQYF,TGTGCCAGCAGCGTAGGCGCGGTTTTGGGAGAGACCCAGTACTTC,.,TRBJ2-5,.,TRBV9
CASSLTGGDTQYF,TGTGCCAGCAGCTTGACGGGAGGGGATACGCAGTATTTT,few,TRBJ2-3,TRBD2,TRBV5-4
CASSYGLYNYGYTF,TGTGCCAGCAGTTACGGGCTTTATAACTATGGCTACACCTTC,.,TRBJ1-2,.,TRBV6-2/TRBV6-3
CSASGASGGALDTQYF,TGCAGTGCTAGTGGGGCTAGCGGGGGGGCTTTAGATACGCAGTATTTT,.,TRBJ2-3,TRBD2,TRBV20-1
CASSSQGEQFF,TGTGCCAGCAGCAGTCAGGGTGAGCAGTTCTTC,.,TRBJ2-1,.,TRBV12-3/TRBV12-4
CAAGARNSYEQYF,TGTGCCGCGGGCGCCCGGAACTCCTACGAGCAGTACTTC,.,TRBJ2-7,.,TRBV5-6
CASSAEGRDPKTQYF,TGTGCCAGCAGCGCCGAAGGACGGGATCCGAAGACCCAGTACTTC,.,TRBJ2-5,.,TRBV9
CASSDGSGGTLYNEQFF,TGCGCCAGCAGTGATGGTAGCGGGGGGACATTATACAATGAGCAGTTCTTC,.,TRBJ2-1,TRBD2,TRBV10-2
CASSEGQSRTDTQYF,TGTGCCAGCAGCGAGGGACAGTCGCGCACAGATACGCAGTATTTT,.,TRBJ2-3,TRBD1,TRBV9
CASGWRGAYNEQFF,TGTGCCAGCGGATGGCGGGGGGCCTACAATGAGCAGTTCTTC,.,TRBJ2-1,TRBD2,TRBV11-3
CASSVEWDSLNYGYTF,TGTGCCAGCAGCGTAGAATGGGACAGCCTAAACTATGGCTACACCTTC,.,TRBJ1-2,TRBD1,TRBV9
CASSYRRGGTTDTQYF,TGTGCCAGCAGTTACCGTCGGGGGGGGACCACAGATACGCAGTATTTT,.,TRBJ2-3,TRBD2,TRBV6-2/TRBV6-3
CASSPTGGYTEAFF,TGTGCCAGCAGCCCGACAGGGGGCTACACTGAAGCTTTCTTT,once,TRBJ1-1,TRBD1,TRBV6-2/TRBV6-3
CASSLRTGRTDTQYF,TGTGCCAGCAGCCTACGGACAGGGAGGACAGATACGCAGTATTTT,.,TRBJ2-3,TRBD1,TRBV5-8
CASSQGQGIYEQYF,TGCGCCAGCAGCCAAGGGCAGGGTATTTACGAGCAGTACTTC,.,TRBJ2-7,.,TRBV4-1
CASSRIQGASGYTF,TGTGCCAGCAGCAGAATACAGGGGGCGAGTGGCTACACCTTC,.,TRBJ1-2,TRBD1,TRBV9
CASSYGAGQNYGYTF,TGTGCCAGCAGTTACGGGGCAGGGCAAAACTATGGCTACACCTTC,.,TRBJ1-2,.,TRBV6-6
CASSVGGGETQYF,TGTGCCAGCAGCGTAGGGGGCGGAGAGACCCAGTACTTC,.,TRBJ2-5,.,TRBV9
CASSLEQGNYGYTF,TGTGCCAGCAGCTTAGAACAGGGGAACTATGGCTACACCTTC,.,TRBJ1-2,TRBD1,TRBV7-6
CASSYDGQRNYGYTF,TGTGCCAGCAGTTACGACGGACAGAGAAACTATGGCTACACCTTC,.,TRBJ1-2,.,TRBV6-5